This entry concerns a single T cell receptor (beta chain). CDR1 and CDR2 from the germline V gene are SGHRS and YFSETQ. CDR3 length: 15 residues. With 5 bases clipped from V and 3 bases from J, the junction kept 9 bases outside the gene matches. This record belongs to a study of blood T cell repertoires in COVID-19. Study-level information: The samples span acute and convalescent COVID-19 from the United States, Italy and Spain. The cDNA or gDNA used as material had been derived from T cells, B-cell-depleted T cells, or PBMCs.

Per the original methods: Scientists estimated how many nucleated cells there were by amplifying reference gene primers. Measured with immunoSEQ multiplex PCR; TCRdb has only the in-frame clones, and not every one. D and trimming come from the DNA, and the V and J calls and clone size come from that table. The sample lists about 170,000 clones, about four fifths seen once, with roughly 2% in the top ten. The source material was peripheral blood. J is TRBJ2-5 and V is TRBV5-1, with 8 bases matching TRBD1. This TCR was sampled from a woman aged 80 or over with acute or convalescent COVID-19. The DNA for the CDR3 is TGCGCCAGCAGGTCGCGGACAGGGCGTGAAGAGACCCAGTACTTC. It translates to CASRSRTGREETQYF.